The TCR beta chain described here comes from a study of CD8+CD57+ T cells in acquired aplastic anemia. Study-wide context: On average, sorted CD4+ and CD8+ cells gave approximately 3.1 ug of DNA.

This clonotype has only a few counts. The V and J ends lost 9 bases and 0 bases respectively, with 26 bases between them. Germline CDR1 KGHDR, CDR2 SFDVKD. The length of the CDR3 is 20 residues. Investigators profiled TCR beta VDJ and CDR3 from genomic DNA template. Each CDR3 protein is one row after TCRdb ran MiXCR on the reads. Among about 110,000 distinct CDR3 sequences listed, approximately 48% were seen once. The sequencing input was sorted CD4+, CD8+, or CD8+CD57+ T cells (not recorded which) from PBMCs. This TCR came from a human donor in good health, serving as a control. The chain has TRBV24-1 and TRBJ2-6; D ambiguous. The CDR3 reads CATRGCCTPFIISGANVLTF. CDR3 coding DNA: TGTGCCACCCGCGGTTGTTGTACGCCATTTATCATCTCTGGGGCCAACGTCCTGACTTTC.